The TCR beta chain described here comes from a study of T cells in tumors after PD-1 blockade. Study results and caveats: After therapy, most expanded exhausted CD8+ clones were absent pre-treatment, suggesting clonal replacement.

The ends were cut back, 1 base at V and 0 bases at J, with 6 bases in the middle. Germline-derived CDR1 and CDR2 are MGHRA and YSYEKL. The length of the CDR3 is 14 residues. Comment on this clone: The antigen is unknown.

Produced via immunoSEQ multiplex PCR; TCRdb's table is partial and in-frame only. This sample has some 9,600 clones, with 50% to 70% found just once. The rearrangement joins TRBV4-1 to TRBJ1-1; D not certain. The clonotype was recovered from a human donor with basal cell carcinoma. The material sequenced was tumor tissue, taken after anti-PD-1 treatment. The CDR3 region is CASSQVTVNTEAFF. CDR3 DNA sequence: TGCGCCAGCAGCCAAGTAACCGTGAACACTGAAGCTTTCTTT.